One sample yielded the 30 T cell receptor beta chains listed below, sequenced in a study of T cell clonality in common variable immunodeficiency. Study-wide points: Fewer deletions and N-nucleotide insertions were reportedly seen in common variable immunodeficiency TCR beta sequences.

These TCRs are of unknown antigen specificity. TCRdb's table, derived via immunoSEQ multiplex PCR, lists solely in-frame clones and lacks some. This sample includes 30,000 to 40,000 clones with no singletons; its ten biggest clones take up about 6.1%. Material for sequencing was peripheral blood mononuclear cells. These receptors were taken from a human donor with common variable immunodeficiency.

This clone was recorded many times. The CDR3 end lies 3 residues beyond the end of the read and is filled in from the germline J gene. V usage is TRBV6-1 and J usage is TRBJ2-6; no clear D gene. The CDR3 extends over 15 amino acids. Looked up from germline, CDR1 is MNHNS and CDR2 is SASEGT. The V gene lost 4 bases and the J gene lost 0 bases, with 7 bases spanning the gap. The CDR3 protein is CASSAQSSGANVLTF. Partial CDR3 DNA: TGTGCCAGCAGTGCACAGAGCTCTGGGGCCAACGTC.

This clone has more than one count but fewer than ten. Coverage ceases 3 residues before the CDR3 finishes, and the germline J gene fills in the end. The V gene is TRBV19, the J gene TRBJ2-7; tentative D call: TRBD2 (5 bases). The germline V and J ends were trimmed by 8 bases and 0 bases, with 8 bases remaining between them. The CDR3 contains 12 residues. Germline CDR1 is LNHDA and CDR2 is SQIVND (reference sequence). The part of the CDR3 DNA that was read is TGTGCCAGTTCCGGGGTCTCCTACGAG. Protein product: CASSGVSYE. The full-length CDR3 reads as CASSGVSYEQYF.

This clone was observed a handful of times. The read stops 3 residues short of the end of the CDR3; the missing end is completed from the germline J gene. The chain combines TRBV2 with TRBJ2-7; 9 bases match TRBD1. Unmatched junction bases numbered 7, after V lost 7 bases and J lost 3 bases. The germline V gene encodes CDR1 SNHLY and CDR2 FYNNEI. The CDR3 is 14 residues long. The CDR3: CASKAGTGLYEQYF. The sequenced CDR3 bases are TGTGCCAGCAAAGCCGGGACAGGGCTCTACGAG.

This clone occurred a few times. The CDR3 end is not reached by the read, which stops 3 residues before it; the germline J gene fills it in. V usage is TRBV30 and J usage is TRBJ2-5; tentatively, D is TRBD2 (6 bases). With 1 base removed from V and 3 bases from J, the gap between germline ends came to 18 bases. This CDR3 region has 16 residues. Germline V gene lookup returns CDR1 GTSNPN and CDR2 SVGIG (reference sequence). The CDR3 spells CAWSGSPGGEEETQYF. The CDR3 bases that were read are TGTGCCTGGAGTGGCTCGCCCGGCGGGGAAGAAGAGACC.

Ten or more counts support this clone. This CDR3 is CASSLGGTGGMNTEAFF. The DNA read from the CDR3 is TGCGCCAGCAGCCTAGGCGGGACAGGGGGGATGAACACTGAA. V gene TRBV5-1 combines with J gene TRBJ1-1; 11 bases are a match to TRBD1. The DNA ends 3 residues before the CDR3 does, and the rest of the CDR3 is filled in from the germline J gene. Losses at the gene ends were 4 bases for V and 0 bases for J; bases not matched to a gene: 8. This CDR3 is built from 17 residues. CDR1 and CDR2 (germline): SGHRS, YFSETQ.

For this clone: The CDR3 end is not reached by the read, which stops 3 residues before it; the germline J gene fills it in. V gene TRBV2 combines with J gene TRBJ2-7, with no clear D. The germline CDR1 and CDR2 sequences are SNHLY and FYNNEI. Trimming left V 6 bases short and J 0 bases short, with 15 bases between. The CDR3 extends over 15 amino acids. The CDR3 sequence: CASRLTETYSYEQYF. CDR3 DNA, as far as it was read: TGTGCCAGCAGACTTACAGAGACCTACTCCTACGAG. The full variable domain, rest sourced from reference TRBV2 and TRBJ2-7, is EPEVTQTPSHQVTQMGQEVILRCVPISNHLYFYWYRQILGQKVEFLVSFYNNEISEKSEIFDDQFSVERPDGSNFTLKIRSTKLEDSAMYFCASRLTETYSYEQYFGPGTRLTVT.

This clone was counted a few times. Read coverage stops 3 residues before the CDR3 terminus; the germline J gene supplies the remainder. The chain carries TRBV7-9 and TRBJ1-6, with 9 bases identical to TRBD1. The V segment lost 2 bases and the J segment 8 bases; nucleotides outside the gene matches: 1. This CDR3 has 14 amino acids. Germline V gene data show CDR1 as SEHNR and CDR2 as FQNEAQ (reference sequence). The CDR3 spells CASSLRTGDSPLHF. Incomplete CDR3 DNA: TGTGCCAGCAGCTTAAGGACAGGGGATTCACCC.

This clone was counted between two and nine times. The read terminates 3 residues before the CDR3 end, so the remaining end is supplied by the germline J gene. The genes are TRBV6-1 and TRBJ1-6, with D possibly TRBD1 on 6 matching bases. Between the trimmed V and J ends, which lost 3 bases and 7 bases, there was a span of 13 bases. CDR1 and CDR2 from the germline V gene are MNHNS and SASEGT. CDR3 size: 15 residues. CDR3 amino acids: CASSEATGMNSPLHF. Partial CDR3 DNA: TGTGCCAGCAGTGAGGCGACAGGAATGAATTCACCC.

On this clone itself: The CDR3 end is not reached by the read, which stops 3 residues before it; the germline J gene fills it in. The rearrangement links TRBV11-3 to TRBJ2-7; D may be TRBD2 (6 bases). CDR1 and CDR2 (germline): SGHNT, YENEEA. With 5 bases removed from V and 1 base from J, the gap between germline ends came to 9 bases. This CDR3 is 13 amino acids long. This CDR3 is CASSPRGSYEQYF. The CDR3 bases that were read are TGTGCCAGCAGCCCGCGGGGTTCCTACGAG. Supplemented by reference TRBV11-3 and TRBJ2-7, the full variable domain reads EAGVVQSPRYKIIEKKQPVAFWCNPISGHNTLYWYLQNLGQGPELLIRYENEEAVDDSQLPKDRFSAERLKGVDSTLKIQPAELGDSAVYLCASSPRGSYEQYFGPGTRLTVT.

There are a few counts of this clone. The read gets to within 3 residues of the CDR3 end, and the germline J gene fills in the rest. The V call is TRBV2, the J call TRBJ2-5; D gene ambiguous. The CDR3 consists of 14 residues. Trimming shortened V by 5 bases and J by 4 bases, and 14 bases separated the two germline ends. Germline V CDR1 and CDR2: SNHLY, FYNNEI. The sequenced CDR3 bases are TGTGCCAGCAGTTTCTGGGCGAAGGGAGAGACC. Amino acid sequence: CASSFWAKGET. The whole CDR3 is CASSFWAKGETQYF. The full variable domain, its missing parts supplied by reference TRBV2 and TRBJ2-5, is EPEVTQTPSHQVTQMGQEVILRCVPISNHLYFYWYRQILGQKVEFLVSFYNNEISEKSEIFDDQFSVERPDGSNFTLKIRSTKLEDSAMYFCASSFWAKGETQYFGPGTRLLVL.

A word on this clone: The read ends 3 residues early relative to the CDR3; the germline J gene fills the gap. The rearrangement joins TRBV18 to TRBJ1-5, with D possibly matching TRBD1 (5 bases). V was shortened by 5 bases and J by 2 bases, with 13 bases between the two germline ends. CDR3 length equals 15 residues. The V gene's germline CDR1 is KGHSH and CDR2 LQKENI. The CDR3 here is CASSVGEGRNQPQHF. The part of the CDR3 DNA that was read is TGTGCCAGCTCAGTAGGGGAGGGCCGCAATCAGCCC.

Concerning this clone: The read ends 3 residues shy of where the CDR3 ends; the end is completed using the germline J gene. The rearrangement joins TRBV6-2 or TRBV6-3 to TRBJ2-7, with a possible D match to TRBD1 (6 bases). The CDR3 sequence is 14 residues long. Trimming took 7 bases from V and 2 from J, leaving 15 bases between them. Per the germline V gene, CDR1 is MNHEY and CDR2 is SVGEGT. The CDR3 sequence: CASTLSDRTYEQYF. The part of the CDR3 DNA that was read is TGTGCCAGCACTCTGTCGGACAGAACCTACGAG.

The sequenced part of the CDR3 DNA is TGTGCCAGCAGTGAAACAGCGGGACGGGTTTACTATGGC. As protein: CASSETAGRVYYG. The entire CDR3 sequence reads CASSETAGRVYYGYTF. The chain joins TRBV6-1 to TRBJ1-2; maybe TRBD1 (5 bases). The CDR3 end falls 3 residues outside the read, so it is completed with the germline J gene. Germline assignment: CDR1 MNHNS and CDR2 SASEGT. V dropped 2 bases and J dropped 3 bases, with 16 bases sitting between them. The CDR3 loop spans 16 amino acids.

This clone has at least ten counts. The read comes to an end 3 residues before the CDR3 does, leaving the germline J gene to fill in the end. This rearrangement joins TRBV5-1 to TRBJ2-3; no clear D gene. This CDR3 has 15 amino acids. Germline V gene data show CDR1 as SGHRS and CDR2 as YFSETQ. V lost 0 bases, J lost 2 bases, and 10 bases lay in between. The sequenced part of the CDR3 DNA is TGCGCCAGCAGCTTGGATGCCAGGATCACAGATACG. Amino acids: CASSLDARITDT. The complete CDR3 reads CASSLDARITDTQYF.

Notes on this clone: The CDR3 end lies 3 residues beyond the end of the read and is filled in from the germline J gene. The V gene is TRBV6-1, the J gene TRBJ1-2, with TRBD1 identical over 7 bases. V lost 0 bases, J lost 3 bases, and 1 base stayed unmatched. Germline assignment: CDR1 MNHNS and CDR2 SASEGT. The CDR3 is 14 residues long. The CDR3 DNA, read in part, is TGTGCCAGCAGTGAAGCGGGGACAGACTATGGC. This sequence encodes CASSEAGTDYG. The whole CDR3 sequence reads CASSEAGTDYGYTF.

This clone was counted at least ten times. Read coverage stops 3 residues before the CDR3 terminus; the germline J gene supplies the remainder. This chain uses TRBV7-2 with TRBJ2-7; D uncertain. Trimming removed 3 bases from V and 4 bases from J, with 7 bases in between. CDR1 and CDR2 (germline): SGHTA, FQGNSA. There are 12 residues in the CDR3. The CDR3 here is CASSLNLYEQYF. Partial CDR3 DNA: TGTGCCAGCAGCTTGAACTTATACGAG.

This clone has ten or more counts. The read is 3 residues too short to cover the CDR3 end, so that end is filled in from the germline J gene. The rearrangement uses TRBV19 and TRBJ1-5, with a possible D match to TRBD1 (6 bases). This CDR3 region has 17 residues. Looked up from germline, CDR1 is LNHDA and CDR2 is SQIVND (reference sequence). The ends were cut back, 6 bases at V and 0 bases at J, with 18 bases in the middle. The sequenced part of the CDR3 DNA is TGTGCCAGTAGCGCATTATACAGGGACTATAGCAATCAGCCC. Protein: CASSALYRDYSNQP. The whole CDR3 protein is CASSALYRDYSNQPQHF.

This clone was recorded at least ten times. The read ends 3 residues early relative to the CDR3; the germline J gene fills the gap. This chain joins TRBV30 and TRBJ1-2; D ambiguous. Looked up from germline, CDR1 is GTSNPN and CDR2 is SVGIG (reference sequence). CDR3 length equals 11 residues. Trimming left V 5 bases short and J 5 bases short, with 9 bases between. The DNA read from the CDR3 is TGTGCCTGGGGCGACACTTATGGC. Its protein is CAWGDTYG. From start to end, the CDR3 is CAWGDTYGYTF.

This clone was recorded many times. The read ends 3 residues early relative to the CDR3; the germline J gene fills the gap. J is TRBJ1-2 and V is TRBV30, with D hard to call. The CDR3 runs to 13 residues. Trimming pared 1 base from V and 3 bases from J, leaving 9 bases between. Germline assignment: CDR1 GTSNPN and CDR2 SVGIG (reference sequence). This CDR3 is CAWSGDQDYGYTF. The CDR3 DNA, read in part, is TGTGCCTGGAGTGGAGACCAGGACTATGGC.

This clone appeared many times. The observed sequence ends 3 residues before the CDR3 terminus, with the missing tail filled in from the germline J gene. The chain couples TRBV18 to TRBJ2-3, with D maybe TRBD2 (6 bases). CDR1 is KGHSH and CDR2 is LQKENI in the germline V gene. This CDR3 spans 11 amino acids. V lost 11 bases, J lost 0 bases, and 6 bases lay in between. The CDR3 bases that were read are TGTGCCGCGGGAAGCACAGATACG. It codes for CAAGSTDT. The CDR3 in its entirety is CAAGSTDTQYF.

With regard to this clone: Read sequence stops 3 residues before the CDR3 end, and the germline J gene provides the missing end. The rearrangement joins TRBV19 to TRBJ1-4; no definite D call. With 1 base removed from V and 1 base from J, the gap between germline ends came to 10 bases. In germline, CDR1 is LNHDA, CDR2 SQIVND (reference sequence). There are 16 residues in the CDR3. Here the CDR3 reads CASSIGGSVTNEKLFF. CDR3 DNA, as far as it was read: TGTGCCAGTAGTATAGGCGGTTCCGTAACTAATGAAAAA. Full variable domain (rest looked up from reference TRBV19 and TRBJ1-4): DGGITQSPKYLFRKEGQNVTLSCEQNLNHDAMYWYRQDPGQGLRLIYYSQIVNDFQKGDIAEGYSVSREKKESFPLTVTSAQKNPTAFYLCASSIGGSVTNEKLFFGSGTQLSVL.

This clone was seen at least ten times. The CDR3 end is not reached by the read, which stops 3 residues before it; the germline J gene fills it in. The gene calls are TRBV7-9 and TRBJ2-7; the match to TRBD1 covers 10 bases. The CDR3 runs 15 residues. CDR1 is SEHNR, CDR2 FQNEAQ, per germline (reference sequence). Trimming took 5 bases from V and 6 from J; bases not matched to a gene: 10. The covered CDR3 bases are TGTGCCAGCAGCACCCCCCCGGGACAGGGGTCCGAG. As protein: CASSTPPGQGSE. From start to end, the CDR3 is CASSTPPGQGSEQYF.

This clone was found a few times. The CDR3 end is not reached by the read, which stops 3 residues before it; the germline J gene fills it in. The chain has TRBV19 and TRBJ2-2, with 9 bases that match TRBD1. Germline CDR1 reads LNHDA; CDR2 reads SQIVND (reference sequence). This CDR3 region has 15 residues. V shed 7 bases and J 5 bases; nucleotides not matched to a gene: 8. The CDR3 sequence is CASTRTGQGTGELFF. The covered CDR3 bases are TGTGCCAGTACGAGGACCGGACAGGGGACCGGGGAG. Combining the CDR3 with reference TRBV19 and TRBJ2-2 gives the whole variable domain DGGITQSPKYLFRKEGQNVTLSCEQNLNHDAMYWYRQDPGQGLRLIYYSQIVNDFQKGDIAEGYSVSREKKESFPLTVTSAQKNPTAFYLCASTRTGQGTGELFFGEGSRLTVL.

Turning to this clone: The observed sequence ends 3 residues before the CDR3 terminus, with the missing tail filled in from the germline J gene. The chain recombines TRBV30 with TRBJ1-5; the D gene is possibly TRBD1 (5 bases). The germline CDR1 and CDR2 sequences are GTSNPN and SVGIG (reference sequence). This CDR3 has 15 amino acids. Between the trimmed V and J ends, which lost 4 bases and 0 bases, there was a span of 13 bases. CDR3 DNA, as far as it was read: TGTGCCTGGACCCCAGGGAGATATAGCAATCAGCCC. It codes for CAWTPGRYSNQP. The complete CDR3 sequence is CAWTPGRYSNQPQHF.

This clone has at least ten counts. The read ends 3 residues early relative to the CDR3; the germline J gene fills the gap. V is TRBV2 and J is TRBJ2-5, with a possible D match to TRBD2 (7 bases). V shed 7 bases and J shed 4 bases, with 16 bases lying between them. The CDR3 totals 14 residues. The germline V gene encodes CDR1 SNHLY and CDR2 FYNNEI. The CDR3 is CASNLGGGGETQYF. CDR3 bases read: TGTGCCAGCAACCTTGGAGGGGGGGGAGAGACC.

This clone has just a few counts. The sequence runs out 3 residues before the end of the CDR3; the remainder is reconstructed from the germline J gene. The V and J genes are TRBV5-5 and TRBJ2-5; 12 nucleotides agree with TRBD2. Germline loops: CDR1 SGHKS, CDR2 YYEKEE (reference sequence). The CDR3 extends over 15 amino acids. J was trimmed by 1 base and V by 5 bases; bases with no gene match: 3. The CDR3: CASSPTSGGQETQYF. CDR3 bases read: TGTGCCAGCAGTCCGACTAGCGGGGGCCAAGAGACC.

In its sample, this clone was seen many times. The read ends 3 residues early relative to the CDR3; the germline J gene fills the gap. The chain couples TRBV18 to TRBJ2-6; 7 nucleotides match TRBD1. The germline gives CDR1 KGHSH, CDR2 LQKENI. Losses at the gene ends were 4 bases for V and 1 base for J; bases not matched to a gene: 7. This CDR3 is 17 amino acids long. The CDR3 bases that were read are TGTGCCAGCTCACTCGAAGGGGGCTATTCTGGGGCCAACGTC. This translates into CASSLEGGYSGANV. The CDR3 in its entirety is CASSLEGGYSGANVLTF.

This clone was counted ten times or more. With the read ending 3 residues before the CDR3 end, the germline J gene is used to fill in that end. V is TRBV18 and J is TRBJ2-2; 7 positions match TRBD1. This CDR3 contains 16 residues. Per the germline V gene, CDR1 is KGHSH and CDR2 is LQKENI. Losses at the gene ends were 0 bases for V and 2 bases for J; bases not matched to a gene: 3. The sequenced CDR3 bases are TGTGCCAGCTCACCACCCCGGGACAGAAACACCGGGGAG. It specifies CASSPPRDRNTGE. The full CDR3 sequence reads CASSPPRDRNTGELFF. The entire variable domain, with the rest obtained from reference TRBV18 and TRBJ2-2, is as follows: NAGVMQNPRHLVRRRGQEARLRCSPMKGHSHVYWYRQLPEEGLKFMVYLQKENIIDESGMPKERFSAEFPKEGPSILRIQQVVRGDSAAYFCASSPPRDRNTGELFFGEGSRLTVL.

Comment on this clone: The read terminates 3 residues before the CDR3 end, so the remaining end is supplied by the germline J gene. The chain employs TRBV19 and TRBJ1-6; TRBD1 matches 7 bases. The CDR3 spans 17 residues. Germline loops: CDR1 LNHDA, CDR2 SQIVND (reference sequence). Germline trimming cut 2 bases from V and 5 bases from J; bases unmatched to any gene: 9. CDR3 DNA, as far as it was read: TGTGCCAGTAGTATAAACGAGGGGGCTAGCGATAATTCACCC. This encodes CASSINEGASDNSP. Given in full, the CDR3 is CASSINEGASDNSPLHF.

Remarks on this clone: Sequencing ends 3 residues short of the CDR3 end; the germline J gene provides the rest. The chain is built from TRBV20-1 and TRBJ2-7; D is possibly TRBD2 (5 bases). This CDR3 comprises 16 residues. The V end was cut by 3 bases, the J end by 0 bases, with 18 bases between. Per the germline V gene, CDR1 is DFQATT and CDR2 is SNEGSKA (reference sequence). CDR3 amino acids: CSASLSLGGSSYEQYF. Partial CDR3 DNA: TGCAGTGCTAGTCTCAGCCTGGGCGGGTCCTCCTACGAG.